The 30 T cell receptor beta chains listed next were all sequenced from one sample in a study of T-cell memory formation after mild COVID-19. TCRdb used MiXCR to reprocess the 5' RACE reads, holding one entry per CDR3 protein. The sample has about half a million distinct CDR3 sequences, 15% to 20% seen once; the top ten hold roughly an eighth. Sequencing was carried out using PBMCs or a T cell subset sorted from them (not recorded which). These receptors were taken from an adult woman who had mild COVID-19 (a few samples of this study predate the infection). Cell type and time point are not known.

This clonotype was counted a few times. This chain connects TRBV5-8 to TRBJ2-1; D is unclear. The V gene's germline CDR1 is SGHTS and CDR2 YDEGEE. The CDR3 is 15 amino acids. V was cut by 0 bases and J by 5 bases, with 12 bases left in between. The CDR3 region is CASSLEGNFNNEQFF. The DNA of the CDR3 is TGTGCCAGCAGCTTGGAAGGGAATTTCAACAATGAGCAGTTCTTC.

The table lists this clonotype with a few counts. The CDR3 bases are TGTGCCAGCAGCTCAGACGGGGAACCCAATCAGCCCCAGCATTTT. Its protein is CASSSDGEPNQPQHF. V and J are TRBV7-9 and TRBJ1-5, with D hard to call. Per germline, CDR1 SEHNR and CDR2 FQNEAQ (reference sequence). The V end lost 4 bases, the J end lost 3 bases, and 13 bases lay between the germline ends. This CDR3 contains 15 residues.

This clonotype came up a few times. The chain uses TRBV7-9 and TRBJ2-7; a weak D match, TRBD2 (5 bases). CDR3 length: 13 amino acids. The V end lost 1 base, the J end lost 5 bases, and 9 bases lay between the germline ends. Germline loops: CDR1 SEHNR, CDR2 FQNEAQ (reference sequence). Written as DNA, the CDR3 is TGTGCCAGCAGCTTAGGCGAGGGAAACGAGCAGTACTTC. It yields the protein CASSLGEGNEQYF.

In its sample, this clonotype was seen a few times. This chain uses TRBV24-1 with TRBJ2-5; TRBD1 agrees at 9 bases. The ends lost 7 bases at V and 4 bases at J; junction bases unmatched: 6. Germline V CDR1 and CDR2: KGHDR, SFDVKD. The CDR3 is 14 amino acids. CDR3 loop: CATSGDRVRETQYF. Here the CDR3 DNA reads TGTGCCACCAGCGGGGACAGGGTGCGAGAGACCCAGTACTTC.

V and J are TRBV27 and TRBJ2-1; 10 bases align to TRBD2. The trim removed 0 bases at V and 10 bases at J, leaving 9 bases unmatched. CDR1 MNHEY and CDR2 SMNVEV come from the germline V gene (reference sequence). The CDR3 sequence is 16 residues long. CDR3 DNA: TGTGCCAGCAGTTTATCAAGGCTAGCGGGGGAGCTAGAGCAGTTCTTC. Its translation: CASSLSRLAGELEQFF.

There are many counts of this clonotype. This chain joins TRBV7-2 and TRBJ2-1; D could derive from TRBD1 or TRBD2 (8 bases each). This CDR3 region has 15 residues. V shed 5 bases and J shed 3 bases, with 14 bases lying between them. Per germline, CDR1 SGHTA and CDR2 FQGNSA. CDR3 region: CASSHSGTGYNEQFF. CDR3 bases: TGTGCCAGCAGCCATAGCGGGACAGGCTACAATGAGCAGTTCTTC.

The V gene is TRBV5-1, the J gene TRBJ2-1; D perhaps matches TRBD2 (6 bases). V was shortened by 2 bases and J by 6 bases, with 24 bases between the two germline ends. Germline-derived CDR1 and CDR2 are SGHRS and YFSETQ. The CDR3 has 18 residues. Here the CDR3 reads CASSFPSAGGARGNEQFF. The DNA for the CDR3 is TGCGCCAGCAGCTTCCCATCCGCGGGCGGGGCTCGGGGCAATGAGCAGTTCTTC. The whole variable domain, filled in from reference TRBV5-1 and TRBJ2-1, reads KAGVTQTPRYLIKTRGQQVTLSCSPISGHRSVSWYQQTPGQGLQFLFEYFSETQRNKGNFPGRFSGRQFSNSRSEMNVSTLELGDSALYLCASSFPSAGGARGNEQFFGPGTRLTVL.

This clonotype has more than one count but fewer than ten. The chain uses TRBV6-6 and TRBJ2-3; TRBD2 agrees at 9 bases. The CDR3 contains 17 residues. Germline loops: CDR1 MNHNY, CDR2 SVGAGI (reference sequence). Trimming took 2 bases from V and 2 from J; bases not matched to a gene: 8. CDR3 sequence: CASSYPIAGDLTDTQYF. CDR3 in DNA: TGTGCCAGCAGTTACCCAATAGCGGGGGACCTCACAGATACGCAGTATTTT.

Only a few counts were recorded for this clonotype. V is TRBV5-5 and J is TRBJ1-5, with a weak D call TRBD1 (5 bases). There are 14 residues in the CDR3. The V and J ends lost 1 base and 1 base respectively, with 6 bases between them. Per the germline V gene, CDR1 is SGHKS and CDR2 is YYEKEE (reference sequence). This chain's CDR3 is CASSLRQSNQPQHF. CDR3 coding DNA: TGTGCCAGCAGCTTGCGACAGAGCAATCAGCCCCAGCATTTT. Looking up the rest from reference TRBV5-5 and TRBJ1-5 gives the full variable domain: DAGVTQSPTHLIKTRGQQVTLRCSPISGHKSVSWYQQVLGQGPQFIFQYYEKEERGRGNFPDRFSARQFPNYSSELNVNALLLGDSALYLCASSLRQSNQPQHFGDGTRLSIL.

The chain combines TRBV7-9 with TRBJ2-5; D could derive from TRBD1 or TRBD2 (5 bases each). The CDR3 is made up of 17 amino acids. CDR1 and CDR2 from the germline V gene are SEHNR and FQNEAQ (reference sequence). V was shortened by 1 base and J by 3 bases, with 18 bases between the two germline ends. The CDR3 region is CASSLVGDGWAEETQYF. Written as DNA, the CDR3 is TGTGCCAGCAGCTTAGTTGGGGACGGATGGGCAGAAGAGACCCAGTACTTC.

The chain links TRBV5-1 to TRBJ2-2; perhaps TRBD2 as D (6 bases). Per the germline V gene, CDR1 is SGHRS and CDR2 is YFSETQ. V gave up 10 bases and J gave up 7 bases, with 20 bases separating them. This CDR3 spans 14 amino acids. The DNA of the CDR3 is TGCGCCTCCTCCGAGGACCCCGGGGGCGGGGAGCTGTTTTTT. Protein: CASSEDPGGGELFF.

Only a few counts were recorded for this clonotype. The V gene is TRBV24-1, the J gene TRBJ2-3; 7 nucleotides match TRBD2. Germline CDR1 reads KGHDR; CDR2 reads SFDVKD. Germline trimming cut 2 bases from V and 2 bases from J; bases unmatched to any gene: 6. This CDR3 contains 16 residues. The CDR3 DNA sequence: TGTGCCACCAGTGATTACCAAGCGGGGTTCACAGATACGCAGTATTTT. It codes for CATSDYQAGFTDTQYF.

The chain combines TRBV6-2 or TRBV6-3 with TRBJ1-5; a weak D match, TRBD1 (5 bases). CDR1 is MNHEY, CDR2 SVGEGT, per germline. Deletions cut 6 bases from V and 6 bases from J, with 18 bases between. The CDR3 spans 15 residues. The CDR3 loop is CASSRDQGFRQPQHF. As DNA, the CDR3 is TGTGCCAGCAGCCGGGACCAGGGTTTTCGTCAGCCCCAGCATTTT.

This clonotype showed up many times. This chain links TRBV5-6 with TRBJ2-1; D not resolved. The CDR3 spans 17 residues. The germline gives CDR1 SGHDT, CDR2 YYEEEE. Between the trimmed V and J ends, which lost 6 bases and 0 bases, there was a span of 19 bases. The CDR3 DNA follows: TGTGCCAGCACCTTATGGCCCGGGCCTATCTCCTACAATGAGCAGTTCTTC. It yields the protein CASTLWPGPISYNEQFF. The full variable domain, its missing parts supplied by reference TRBV5-6 and TRBJ2-1, is DAGVTQSPTHLIKTRGQQVTLRCSPKSGHDTVSWYQQALGQGPQFIFQYYEEEERQRGNFPDRFSGHQFPNYSSELNVNALLLGDSALYLCASTLWPGPISYNEQFFGPGTRLTVL.

This clonotype was counted between two and nine times. The chain carries TRBV2 and TRBJ2-3; TRBD2 matches 16 bases. The V segment lost 7 bases and the J segment 4 bases; nucleotides outside the gene matches: 8. Germline lookup yields CDR1 SNHLY and CDR2 FYNNEI. The CDR3 is made up of 17 amino acids. The CDR3 here is CASNPGLAGGLADTQYF. Here the CDR3 DNA reads TGTGCCAGCAACCCGGGACTAGCGGGGGGGCTGGCAGATACGCAGTATTTT.

The chain combines TRBV3-1 with TRBJ2-3, with a possible D match to TRBD2 (5 bases). V was clipped by 5 bases and J by 8 bases, with 14 bases between them. The CDR3 is made up of 13 amino acids. Germline loops: CDR1 LGHDT, CDR2 YNNKEL (reference sequence). DNA for the CDR3: TGTGCCAGCAGCTTCGAGGGAAGAGGTACGCAGTATTTT. As protein: CASSFEGRGTQYF.

This clonotype was detected a few times. The V gene is TRBV14, the J gene TRBJ2-3, with 12 bases matching TRBD1. Germline assignment: CDR1 SGHDN and CDR2 FVKESK. The CDR3 totals 15 residues. V dropped 4 bases and J dropped 7; count of bases not matched to a gene: 6. As DNA, the CDR3 is TGTGCCAGCAGCCCCGCGGGACAGGGGGCACATACGCAGTATTTT. It translates to CASSPAGQGAHTQYF. Full variable domain (remainder filled in from reference TRBV14 and TRBJ2-3): EAGVTQFPSHSVIEKGQTVTLRCDPISGHDNLYWYRRVMGKEIKFLLHFVKESKQDESGMPNNRFLAERTGGTYSTLKVQPAELEDSGVYFCASSPAGQGAHTQYFGPGTRLTVL.

The chain carries TRBV2 and TRBJ2-5, with 9 bases that match TRBD2. Germline CDR1 reads SNHLY; CDR2 reads FYNNEI. The V and J ends lost 8 bases and 6 bases, in that order; junction bases with no gene match: 4. The CDR3 loop spans 12 amino acids. DNA of the CDR3: TGTGCCAGCCGGCTAGCGGGAAAGACCCAGTACTTC. As protein: CASRLAGKTQYF.

This chain uses TRBV7-3 with TRBJ2-1, with D perhaps TRBD1 (6 bases). Per germline, CDR1 SGHTA and CDR2 FQGTGA. The CDR3 sequence is 16 residues long. Deletions cut 5 bases from V and 6 bases from J, with 20 bases between. CDR3 DNA sequence: TGTGCCAGCAGCCCTAGAACAGGGAGATCTTCCAATGAGCAGTTCTTC. Its protein is CASSPRTGRSSNEQFF.

The chain employs TRBV3-1 and TRBJ2-7; D unresolved. This CDR3 has 14 amino acids. V lost 3 bases to trimming and J lost 4 bases, with 13 bases between them. Germline V lookup: CDR1 LGHDT, CDR2 YNNKEL (reference sequence). CDR3 protein: CASSHGSHGYEQYF. DNA of the CDR3: TGTGCCAGCAGCCATGGCTCACACGGATACGAGCAGTACTTC.

This clonotype was detected only a few times. The chain joins TRBV12-3 or TRBV12-4 to TRBJ2-3, with TRBD2 matching over 8 bases. This CDR3 is built from 13 residues. Trimming at V came to 1 base and at J to 6 bases, leaving 0 bases not matched to a gene. The CDR3 DNA reads as TGTGCCAGCAGTTTAGTAGCGGGGGATACGCAGTATTTT. Translation: CASSLVAGDTQYF.

V and J are TRBV15 and TRBJ2-5, with TRBD1 matching over 11 bases. The CDR3 has 16 residues. Germline assignment: CDR1 LNHNV and CDR2 YYDKDF (reference sequence). V lost 5 bases and J lost 1; bases outside the gene matches: 6. The CDR3 DNA is TGTGCCACCAGCCGGACAGGGGGCTTTCGCCAAGAGACCCAGTACTTC. Translated, it gives CATSRTGGFRQETQYF.

This clonotype was detected a few times. The chain uses TRBV10-3 and TRBJ2-7; 12 bases line up with TRBD1. Per the germline V gene, CDR1 is ENHRY and CDR2 is SYGVKD. CDR3 length equals 16 residues. Trimming cost V 3 bases and J 0 bases; bases outside gene matches: 3. The CDR3 sequence: CAISDPGQGASYEQYF. For the CDR3, the DNA is TGTGCCATCAGTGACCCGGGACAGGGGGCCTCCTACGAGCAGTACTTC.

This clonotype was seen a few times. The chain combines TRBV5-1 with TRBJ1-2, with D maybe TRBD1 (5 bases). V was shortened by 4 bases and J by 6 bases, with 25 bases between the two germline ends. The length of the CDR3 is 17 residues. Germline V lookup: CDR1 SGHRS, CDR2 YFSETQ. CDR3 in amino acids: CASSPRGSGFVEDGYTF. CDR3 DNA: TGCGCCAGCAGCCCACGGGGGAGTGGGTTCGTGGAGGATGGCTACACCTTC.

The chain couples TRBV5-1 to TRBJ1-4; TRBD1 agrees at 11 bases. The ends lost 2 bases at V and 6 bases at J; junction bases unmatched: 6. The CDR3 is 16 residues long. Germline assignment: CDR1 SGHRS and CDR2 YFSETQ. In nucleotides, the CDR3 is TGCGCCAGCAGCTTCCGCCCGGGACAGGGGGATGAAAAACTGTTTTTT. This codes for CASSFRPGQGDEKLFF. Using reference TRBV5-1 and TRBJ1-4 for the parts outside the CDR3, the full variable domain is KAGVTQTPRYLIKTRGQQVTLSCSPISGHRSVSWYQQTPGQGLQFLFEYFSETQRNKGNFPGRFSGRQFSNSRSEMNVSTLELGDSALYLCASSFRPGQGDEKLFFGSGTQLSVL.

The sample holds a few counts of this clonotype. The rearrangement joins TRBV10-3 to TRBJ2-7; 9 positions match TRBD1. This CDR3 contains 14 residues. CDR1 and CDR2 (germline): ENHRY, SYGVKD. V was clipped by 6 bases and J by 3 bases; unmatched bases: 6. CDR3 amino acids: CAISSGTGYYEQYF. The CDR3 DNA is TGTGCCATCAGCTCCGGGACAGGGTACTACGAGCAGTACTTC.

This clonotype was found a few times. This chain uses TRBV12-3 or TRBV12-4 with TRBJ2-3, with 8 nucleotides matching TRBD2. The ends lost 0 bases at V and 2 bases at J; junction bases unmatched: 4. The length of the CDR3 is 16 residues. DNA for the CDR3: TGTGCCAGCAGTTTAGCGCTTAGCGGGGACACAGATACGCAGTATTTT. This gives the protein CASSLALSGDTDTQYF.

This clonotype was recorded many times. V is TRBV5-1 and J is TRBJ2-1; D could derive from TRBD1 or TRBD2 (5 bases each). The CDR3 sequence is 16 residues long. The V end lost 1 base, the J end lost 4 bases, and 15 bases lay between the germline ends. Germline loops: CDR1 SGHRS, CDR2 YFSETQ. The CDR3 spells CASSLSPGRSYNEQFF. The CDR3 region has the DNA TGCGCCAGCAGCTTGTCACCGGGGCGCTCTTACAATGAGCAGTTCTTC. Complete variable domain (other parts from reference TRBV5-1 and TRBJ2-1): KAGVTQTPRYLIKTRGQQVTLSCSPISGHRSVSWYQQTPGQGLQFLFEYFSETQRNKGNFPGRFSGRQFSNSRSEMNVSTLELGDSALYLCASSLSPGRSYNEQFFGPGTRLTVL.

This clonotype was observed a few times. V gene TRBV3-1 combines with J gene TRBJ1-1; a possible D gene is TRBD1 (6 bases). The CDR3 length is 15 residues. V shed 4 bases and J shed 0 bases, with 12 bases lying between them. The germline CDR1 and CDR2 sequences are LGHDT and YNNKEL (reference sequence). The CDR3 sequence: CASSLKGQLNTEAFF. For the CDR3, the DNA is TGTGCCAGCAGCCTCAAAGGACAGCTGAACACTGAAGCTTTCTTT. The full variable domain, completed using reference TRBV3-1 and TRBJ1-1, is DTAVSQTPKYLVTQMGNDKSIKCEQNLGHDTMYWYKQDSKKFLKIMFSYNNKELIINETVPNRFSPKSPDKAHLNLHINSLELGDSAVYFCASSLKGQLNTEAFFGQGTRLTVV.

A few counts support this clonotype. V and J are TRBV12-3 or TRBV12-4 and TRBJ2-7; 7 bases agree with TRBD1. CDR3 length equals 16 residues. V dropped 5 bases and J dropped 0; count of bases not matched to a gene: 10. CDR3 DNA: TGTGCCAGCAGTCCCCGACAGGGCCTACTCTCCTACGAGCAGTACTTC. Translated: CASSPRQGLLSYEQYF.